The 5 T cell receptor beta chains reported below all come from one sample, sequenced in a study of blood T cell repertoires in COVID-19. Clones were sequenced by immunoSEQ multiplex PCR, and TCRdb holds only the in-frame ones, with some missing. The data hold about 150,000 clones, with under 90% observed a single time. Input material: peripheral blood. The receptors here all came from a man aged 55-75 years with acute or convalescent COVID-19.

The rearrangement joins TRBV28 to TRBJ1-2; D remains ambiguous. The germline V gene has CDR1 MDHEN and CDR2 SYDVKM. The CDR3 contains 13 residues. V was cut by 5 bases and J by 4 bases, with 11 bases left in between. This CDR3 is CASSLDGSYGYTF. CDR3 nucleotide sequence: TGTGCCAGCAGTCTAGATGGCAGCTATGGCTACACCTTC.

V usage is TRBV4-1 and J usage is TRBJ2-5; 8 bases fit TRBD1. V was pared by 3 bases and J by 2 bases, with 8 bases of the junction left unmatched. Germline values: CDR1 MGHRA, CDR2 YSYEKL. The CDR3 loop spans 16 amino acids. CDR3 bases: TGCGCCAGCAGCCACGCCGGACAGGGTCTGCAAGAGACCCAGTACTTC. It translates to CASSHAGQGLQETQYF.

The chain uses TRBV18 and TRBJ2-3, with D unclear. The CDR3 sequence is 13 residues long. Germline-derived CDR1 and CDR2 are KGHSH and LQKENI. V gave up 3 bases and J gave up 1 base, with 5 bases separating them. The CDR3 region is CASSPLRTDTQYF. CDR3 coding DNA: TGTGCCAGCTCACCCCTCCGCACAGATACGCAGTATTTT.

The V and J genes are TRBV6-5 and TRBJ2-6; TRBD1 is a possible D gene (5 bases). Germline assignment: CDR1 MNHEY and CDR2 SVGAGI. V dropped 4 bases and J dropped 2 bases, with 9 bases sitting between them. This CDR3 spans 15 amino acids. In DNA, the CDR3 is TGTGCCAGCAGTTCCCAGGGTGCTGGGGCCAACGTCCTGACTTTC. Amino acids: CASSSQGAGANVLTF.

CDR3: CASSHPGQPEAFF. For the CDR3, the DNA is TGTGCCAGCAGTCACCCGGGACAACCTGAAGCTTTCTTT. The chain carries TRBV25-1 and TRBJ1-1, with D possibly matching TRBD1 (6 bases). Germline assignment: CDR1 MGHDK and CDR2 SYGVNS. Trimming cost V 5 bases and J 6 bases, with 13 bases left between them. The CDR3 contains 13 residues.